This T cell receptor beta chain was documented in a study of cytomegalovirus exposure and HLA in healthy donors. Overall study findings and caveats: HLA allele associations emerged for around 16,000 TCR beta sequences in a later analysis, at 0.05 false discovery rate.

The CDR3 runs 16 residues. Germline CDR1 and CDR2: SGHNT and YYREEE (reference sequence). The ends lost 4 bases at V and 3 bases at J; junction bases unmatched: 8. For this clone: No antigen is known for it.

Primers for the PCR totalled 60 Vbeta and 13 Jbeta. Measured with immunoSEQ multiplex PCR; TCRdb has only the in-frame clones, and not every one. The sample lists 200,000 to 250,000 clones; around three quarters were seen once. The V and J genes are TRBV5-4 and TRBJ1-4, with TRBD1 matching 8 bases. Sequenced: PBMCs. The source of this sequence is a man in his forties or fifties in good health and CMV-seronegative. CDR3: CASSPGQGGANEKLFF. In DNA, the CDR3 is TGTGCCAGCAGCCCTGGACAGGGCGGAGCTAATGAAAAACTGTTTTTT.